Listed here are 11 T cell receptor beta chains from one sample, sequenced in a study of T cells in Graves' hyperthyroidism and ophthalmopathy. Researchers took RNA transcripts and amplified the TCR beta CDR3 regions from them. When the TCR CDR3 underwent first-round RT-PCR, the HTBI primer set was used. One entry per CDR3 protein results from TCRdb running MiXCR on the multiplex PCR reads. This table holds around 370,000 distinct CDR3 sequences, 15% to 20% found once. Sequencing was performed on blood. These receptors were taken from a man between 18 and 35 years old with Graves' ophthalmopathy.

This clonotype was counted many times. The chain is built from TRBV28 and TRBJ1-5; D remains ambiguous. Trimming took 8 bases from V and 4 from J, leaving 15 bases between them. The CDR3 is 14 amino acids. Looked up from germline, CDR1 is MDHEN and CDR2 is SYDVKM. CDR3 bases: TGTGCCAGCTCGCCCAAACGGCGAAATCAGCCCCAGCATTTT. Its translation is CASSPKRRNQPQHF.

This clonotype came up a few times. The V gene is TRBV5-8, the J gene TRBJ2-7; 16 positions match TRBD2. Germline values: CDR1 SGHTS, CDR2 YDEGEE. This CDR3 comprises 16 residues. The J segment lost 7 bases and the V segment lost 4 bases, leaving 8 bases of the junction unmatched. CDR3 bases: TGTGCCAGCAGCAGGGGACTAGCGGGGGGGCCGGAAGAGCAGTACTTC. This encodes CASSRGLAGGPEEQYF.

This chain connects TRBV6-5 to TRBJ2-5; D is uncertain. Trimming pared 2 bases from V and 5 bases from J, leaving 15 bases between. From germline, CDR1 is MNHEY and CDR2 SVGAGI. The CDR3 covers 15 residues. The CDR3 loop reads CASSYAQTTRETQYF. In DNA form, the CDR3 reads TGTGCCAGCAGTTACGCCCAAACCACCAGGGAGACCCAGTACTTC.

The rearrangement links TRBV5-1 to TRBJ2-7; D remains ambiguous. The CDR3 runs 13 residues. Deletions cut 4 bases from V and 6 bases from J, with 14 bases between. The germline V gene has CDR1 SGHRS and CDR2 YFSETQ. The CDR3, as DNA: TGCGCCAGCAGCCGAGGAACGGCCGGCGAGCAGTACTTC. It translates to CASSRGTAGEQYF.

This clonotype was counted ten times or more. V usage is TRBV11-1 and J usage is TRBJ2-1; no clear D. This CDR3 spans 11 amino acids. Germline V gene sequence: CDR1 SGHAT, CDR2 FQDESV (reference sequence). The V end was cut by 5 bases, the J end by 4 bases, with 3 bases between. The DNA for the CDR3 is TGTGCCAGCAGCCGATACAATGAGCAGTTCTTC. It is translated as CASSRYNEQFF.

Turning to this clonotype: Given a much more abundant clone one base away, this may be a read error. The CDR3 DNA reads as TGTGCCAGCAGCTTCCAGCAGGGCCTTCCTTACGAGCAGTACTTC. Its translation is CASSFQQGLPYEQYF. This chain connects TRBV13 to TRBJ2-7; tentative D call: TRBD1 (5 bases). Germline V gives CDR1 PRHDT, CDR2 FYEKMQ (reference sequence). The CDR3 is 15 residues long. With 3 bases removed from V and 4 bases from J, the gap between germline ends came to 16 bases.

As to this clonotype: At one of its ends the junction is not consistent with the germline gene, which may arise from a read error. The CDR3 nucleotides read TGTGCCAATAGTCGGGACAGCCTCTATGGCTACACCTTC. It yields the protein CANSRDSLYGYTF. The rearrangement joins TRBV19 to TRBJ1-2; 7 positions agree with TRBD1. The CDR3 runs to 13 residues. Per germline, CDR1 LNHDA and CDR2 SQIVND (reference sequence).

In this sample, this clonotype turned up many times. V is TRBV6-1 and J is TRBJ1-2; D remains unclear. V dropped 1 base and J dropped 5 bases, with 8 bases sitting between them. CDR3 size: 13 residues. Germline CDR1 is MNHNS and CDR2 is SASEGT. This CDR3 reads CASSEGATYGYTF. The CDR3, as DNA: TGTGCCAGCAGTGAAGGGGCTACGTATGGCTACACCTTC.

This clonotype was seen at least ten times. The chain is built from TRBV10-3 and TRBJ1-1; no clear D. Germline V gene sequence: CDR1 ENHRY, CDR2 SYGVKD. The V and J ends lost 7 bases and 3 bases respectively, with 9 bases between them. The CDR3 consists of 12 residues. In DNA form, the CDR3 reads TGTGCCATCAAACCTGGAGACACTGAAGCTTTCTTT. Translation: CAIKPGDTEAFF.

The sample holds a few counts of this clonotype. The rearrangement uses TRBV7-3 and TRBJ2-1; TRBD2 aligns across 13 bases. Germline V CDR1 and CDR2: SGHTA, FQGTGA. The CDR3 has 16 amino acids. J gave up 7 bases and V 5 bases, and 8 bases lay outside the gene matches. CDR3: CASSETGTSGVNEQFF. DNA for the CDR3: TGTGCCAGCAGCGAAACCGGGACTAGCGGGGTAAATGAGCAGTTCTTC.

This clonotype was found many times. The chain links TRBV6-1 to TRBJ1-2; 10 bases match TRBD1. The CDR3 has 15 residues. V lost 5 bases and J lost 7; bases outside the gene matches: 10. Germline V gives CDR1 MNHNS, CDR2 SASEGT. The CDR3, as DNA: TGTGCCAGCAGTTACACTCCGGGACAGGGGTCTGGCTACACCTTC. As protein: CASSYTPGQGSGYTF.